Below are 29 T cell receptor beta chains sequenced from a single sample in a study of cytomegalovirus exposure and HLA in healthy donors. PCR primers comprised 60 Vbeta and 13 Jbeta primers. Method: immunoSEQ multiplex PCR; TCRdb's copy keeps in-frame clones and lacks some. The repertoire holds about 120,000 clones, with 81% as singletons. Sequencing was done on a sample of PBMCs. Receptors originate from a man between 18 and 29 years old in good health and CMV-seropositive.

CDR3 amino acids: CASSVGQTDGYTF. CDR3 nucleotide sequence: TGTGCCAGCAGTGTTGGCCAGACTGATGGCTACACCTTC. The V gene is TRBV2, the J gene TRBJ1-2; unclear D gene. The CDR3 runs 13 residues. V lost 4 bases to trimming and J lost 6 bases, with 12 bases between them. Germline-derived CDR1 and CDR2 are SNHLY and FYNNEI.

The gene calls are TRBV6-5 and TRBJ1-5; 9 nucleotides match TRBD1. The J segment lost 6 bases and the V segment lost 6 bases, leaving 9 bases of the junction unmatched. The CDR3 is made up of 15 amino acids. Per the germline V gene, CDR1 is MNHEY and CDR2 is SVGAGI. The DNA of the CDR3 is TGTGCCAGCAGAGTAACAGGGGGCGCTTCTCAGCCCCAGCATTTT. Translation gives CASRVTGGASQPQHF.

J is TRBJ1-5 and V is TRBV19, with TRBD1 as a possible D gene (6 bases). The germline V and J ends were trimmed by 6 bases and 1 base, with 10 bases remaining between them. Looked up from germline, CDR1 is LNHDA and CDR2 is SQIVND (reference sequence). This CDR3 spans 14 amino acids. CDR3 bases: TGTGCCAGTAGCCAGGGGTCGAGCAATCAGCCCCAGCATTTT. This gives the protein CASSQGSSNQPQHF.

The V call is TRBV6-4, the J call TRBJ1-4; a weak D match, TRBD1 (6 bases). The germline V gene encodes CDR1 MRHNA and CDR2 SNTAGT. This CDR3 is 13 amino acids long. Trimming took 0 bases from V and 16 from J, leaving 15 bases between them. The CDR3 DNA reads TGTGCCAGCAGTGACTCGAGGGCGTCAGGGGAGTTTTTT. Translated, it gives CASSDSRASGEFF.

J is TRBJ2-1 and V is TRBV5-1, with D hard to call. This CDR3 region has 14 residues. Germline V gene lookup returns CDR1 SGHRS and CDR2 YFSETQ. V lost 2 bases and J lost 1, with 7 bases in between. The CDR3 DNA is TGCGCCAGCAGCTTACGGGTATCCTACAATGAGCAGTTCTTC. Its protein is CASSLRVSYNEQFF.

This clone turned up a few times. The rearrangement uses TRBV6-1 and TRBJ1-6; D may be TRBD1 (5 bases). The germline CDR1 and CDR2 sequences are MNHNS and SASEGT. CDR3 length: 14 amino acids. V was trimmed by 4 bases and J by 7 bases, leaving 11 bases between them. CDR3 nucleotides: TGTGCCAGCAGTGGGGAACAGGAAAATTCACCCCTCCACTTT. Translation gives CASSGEQENSPLHF.

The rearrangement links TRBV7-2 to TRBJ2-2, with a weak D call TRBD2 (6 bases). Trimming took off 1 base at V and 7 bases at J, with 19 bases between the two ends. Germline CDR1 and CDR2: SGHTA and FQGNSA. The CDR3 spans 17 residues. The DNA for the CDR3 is TGTGCCAGCAGCTTAGGTTTTGCGGGAACCTCCGGCGGGGAGCTGTTTTTT. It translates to CASSLGFAGTSGGELFF.

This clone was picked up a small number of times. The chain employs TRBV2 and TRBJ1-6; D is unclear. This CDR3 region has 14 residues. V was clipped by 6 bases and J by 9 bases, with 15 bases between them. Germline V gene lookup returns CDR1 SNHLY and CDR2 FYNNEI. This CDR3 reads CASRTPGLGSPLHF. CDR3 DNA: TGTGCCAGCAGAACCCCCGGGTTGGGTTCACCCCTCCACTTT. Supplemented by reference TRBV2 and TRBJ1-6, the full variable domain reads EPEVTQTPSHQVTQMGQEVILRCVPISNHLYFYWYRQILGQKVEFLVSFYNNEISEKSEIFDDQFSVERPDGSNFTLKIRSTKLEDSAMYFCASRTPGLGSPLHFGNGTRLTVT.

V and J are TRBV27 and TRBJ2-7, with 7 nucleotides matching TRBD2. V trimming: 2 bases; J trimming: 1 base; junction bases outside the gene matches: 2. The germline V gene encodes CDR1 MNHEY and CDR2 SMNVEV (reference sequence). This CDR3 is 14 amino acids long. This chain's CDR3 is CASSLGGSSYEQYF. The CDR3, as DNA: TGTGCCAGCAGTTTAGGCGGGAGTTCCTACGAGCAGTACTTC.

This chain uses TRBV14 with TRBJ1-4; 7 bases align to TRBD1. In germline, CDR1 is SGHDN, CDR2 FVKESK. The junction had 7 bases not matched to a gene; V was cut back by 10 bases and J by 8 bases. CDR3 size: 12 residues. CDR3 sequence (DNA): TGTGCCACGGGACAGTCCCGGGAAAAACTGTTTTTT. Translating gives CATGQSREKLFF.

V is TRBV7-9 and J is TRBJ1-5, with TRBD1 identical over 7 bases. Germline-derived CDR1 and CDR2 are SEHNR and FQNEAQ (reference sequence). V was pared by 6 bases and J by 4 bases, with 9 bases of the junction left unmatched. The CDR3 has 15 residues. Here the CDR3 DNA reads TGTGCCAGCAGTCCTGAGGGCAGGGGGAATCAGCCCCAGCATTTT. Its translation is CASSPEGRGNQPQHF. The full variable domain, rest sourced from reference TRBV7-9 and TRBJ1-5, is DTGVSQNPRHKITKRGQNVTFRCDPISEHNRLYWYRQTLGQGPEFLTYFQNEAQLEKSRLLSDRFSAERPKGSFSTLEIQRTEQGDSAMYLCASSPEGRGNQPQHFGDGTRLSIL.

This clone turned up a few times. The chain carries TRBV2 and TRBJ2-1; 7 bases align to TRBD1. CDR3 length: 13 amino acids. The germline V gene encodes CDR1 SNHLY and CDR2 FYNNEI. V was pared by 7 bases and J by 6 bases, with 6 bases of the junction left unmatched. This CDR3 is CASKGARVNEQFF. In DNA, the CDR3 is TGTGCCAGCAAGGGGGCCCGTGTCAATGAGCAGTTCTTC.

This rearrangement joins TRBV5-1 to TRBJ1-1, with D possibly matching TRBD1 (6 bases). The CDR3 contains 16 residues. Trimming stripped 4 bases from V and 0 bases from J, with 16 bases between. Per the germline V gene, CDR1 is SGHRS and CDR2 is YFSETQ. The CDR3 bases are TGCGCCAGCAGCCCGGGACAAGGCTGGATGAACACTGAAGCTTTCTTT. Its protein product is CASSPGQGWMNTEAFF.

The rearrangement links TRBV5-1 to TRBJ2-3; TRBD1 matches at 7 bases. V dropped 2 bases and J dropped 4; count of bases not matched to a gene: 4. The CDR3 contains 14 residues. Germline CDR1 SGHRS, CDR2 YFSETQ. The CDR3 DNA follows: TGCGCCAGCAGCTTCGAGGGGGCCGCAGATACGCAGTATTTT. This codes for CASSFEGAADTQYF.

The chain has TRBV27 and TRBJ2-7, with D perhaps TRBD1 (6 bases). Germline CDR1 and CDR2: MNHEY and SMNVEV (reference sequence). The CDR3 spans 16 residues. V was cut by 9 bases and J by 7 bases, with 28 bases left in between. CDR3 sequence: CARRPNRDPFAREQYF. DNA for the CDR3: TGTGCCAGGAGGCCGAACAGGGACCCATTTGCAAGAGAGCAGTACTTC.

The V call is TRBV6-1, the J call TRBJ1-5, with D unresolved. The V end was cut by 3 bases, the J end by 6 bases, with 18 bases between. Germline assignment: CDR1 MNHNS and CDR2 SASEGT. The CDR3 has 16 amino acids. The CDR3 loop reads CASSERVLQQRQPQHF. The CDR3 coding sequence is TGTGCCAGCAGTGAGAGGGTCCTCCAGCAGCGTCAGCCCCAGCATTTT.

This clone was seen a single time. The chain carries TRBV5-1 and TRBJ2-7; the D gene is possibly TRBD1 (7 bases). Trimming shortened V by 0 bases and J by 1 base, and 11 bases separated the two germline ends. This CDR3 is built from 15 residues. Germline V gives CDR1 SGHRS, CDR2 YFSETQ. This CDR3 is CASSLVQGGSYEQYF. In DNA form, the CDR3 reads TGCGCCAGCAGCTTGGTTCAGGGGGGATCCTACGAGCAGTACTTC.

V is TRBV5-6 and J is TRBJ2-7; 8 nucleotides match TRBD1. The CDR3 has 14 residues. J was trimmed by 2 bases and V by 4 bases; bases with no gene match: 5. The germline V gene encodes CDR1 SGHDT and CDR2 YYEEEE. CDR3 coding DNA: TGTGCCAGCAGCCCGGGGACAGGTGCCTACGAGCAGTACTTC. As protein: CASSPGTGAYEQYF.

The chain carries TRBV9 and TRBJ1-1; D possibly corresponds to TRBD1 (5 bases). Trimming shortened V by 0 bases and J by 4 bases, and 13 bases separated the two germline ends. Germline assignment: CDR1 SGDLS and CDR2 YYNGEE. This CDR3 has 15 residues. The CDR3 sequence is CASSVARDQGTEAFF. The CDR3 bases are TGTGCCAGCAGCGTAGCGCGGGATCAGGGCACTGAAGCTTTCTTT.

The CDR3 DNA sequence: TGTGCCTGGAGTAGAACAGAAGCGGATGGCTACACCTTC. This translates into CAWSRTEADGYTF. V and J are TRBV30 and TRBJ1-2; D is undetermined. Trimming stripped 2 bases from V and 6 bases from J, with 13 bases between. The CDR3 loop spans 13 amino acids. The V gene's germline CDR1 is GTSNPN and CDR2 SVGIG (reference sequence).

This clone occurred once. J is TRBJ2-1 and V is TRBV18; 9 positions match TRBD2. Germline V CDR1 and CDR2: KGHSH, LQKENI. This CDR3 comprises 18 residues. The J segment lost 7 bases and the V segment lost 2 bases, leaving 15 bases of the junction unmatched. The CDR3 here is CASSPTTSGERGANEQFF. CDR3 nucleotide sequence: TGTGCCAGCTCACCAACGACTAGCGGCGAGCGGGGTGCAAATGAGCAGTTCTTC.

Written as DNA, the CDR3 is TGTGCCAGCAGCGTAGGACTAGCGGGGGAATCCGGGGAGCTGTTTTTT. It is translated as CASSVGLAGESGELFF. This rearrangement joins TRBV9 to TRBJ2-2; 12 nucleotides agree with TRBD2. CDR1 and CDR2 (germline): SGDLS, YYNGEE. J gave up 6 bases and V 0 bases, and 3 bases lay outside the gene matches. This CDR3 has 16 amino acids. Based on the CDR3 plus reference TRBV9 and TRBJ2-2, the full variable domain is DSGVTQTPKHLITATGQRVTLRCSPRSGDLSVYWYQQSLDQGLQFLIQYYNGEERAKGNILERFSAQQFPDLHSELNLSSLELGDSALYFCASSVGLAGESGELFFGEGSRLTVL.

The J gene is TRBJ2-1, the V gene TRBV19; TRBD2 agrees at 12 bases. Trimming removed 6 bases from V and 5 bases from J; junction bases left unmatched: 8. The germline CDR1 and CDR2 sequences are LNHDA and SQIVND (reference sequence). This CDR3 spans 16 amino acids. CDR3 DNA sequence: TGTGCCAGTAGCACCCGACTAGCGGGGGACCACAATGAGCAGTTCTTC. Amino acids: CASSTRLAGDHNEQFF.

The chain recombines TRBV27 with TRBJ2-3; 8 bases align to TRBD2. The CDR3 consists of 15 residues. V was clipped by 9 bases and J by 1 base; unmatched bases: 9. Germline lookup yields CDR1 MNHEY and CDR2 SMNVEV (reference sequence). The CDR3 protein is CASTYSGGGTDTQYF. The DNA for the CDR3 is TGTGCCAGTACTTACTCGGGGGGGGGCACAGATACGCAGTATTTT.

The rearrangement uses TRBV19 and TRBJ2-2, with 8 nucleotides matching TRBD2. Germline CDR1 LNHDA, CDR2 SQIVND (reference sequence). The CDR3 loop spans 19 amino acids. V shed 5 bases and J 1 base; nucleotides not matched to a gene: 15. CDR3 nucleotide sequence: TGTGCCAGTAGTGTACCCCGACTAGCGATTGGTCTGAACACCGGGGAGCTGTTTTTT. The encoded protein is CASSVPRLAIGLNTGELFF.

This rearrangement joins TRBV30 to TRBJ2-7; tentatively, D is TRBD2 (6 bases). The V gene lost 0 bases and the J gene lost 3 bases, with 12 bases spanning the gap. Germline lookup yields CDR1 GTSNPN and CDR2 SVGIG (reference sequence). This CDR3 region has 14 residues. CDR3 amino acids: CAWSVQLAVYEQYF. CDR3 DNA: TGTGCCTGGAGTGTTCAACTAGCCGTCTACGAGCAGTACTTC. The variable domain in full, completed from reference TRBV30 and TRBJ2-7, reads SQTIHQWPATLVQPVGSPLSLECTVEGTSNPNLYWYRQAAGRGLQLLFYSVGIGQISSEVPQNLSASRPQDRQFILSSKKLLLSDSGFYLCAWSVQLAVYEQYFGPGTRLTVT.

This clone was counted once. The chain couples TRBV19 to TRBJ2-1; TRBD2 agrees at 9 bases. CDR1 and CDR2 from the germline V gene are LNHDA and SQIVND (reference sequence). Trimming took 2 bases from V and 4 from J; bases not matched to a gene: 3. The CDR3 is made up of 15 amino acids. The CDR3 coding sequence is TGTGCCAGTAGTATACTAGCGGGACTTTACAATGAGCAGTTCTTC. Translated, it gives CASSILAGLYNEQFF.

CDR3 in DNA: TGTGCCAGCAGCTTGAGGTGGGGCGCAGATACGCAGTATTTT. Translation: CASSLRWGADTQYF. The rearrangement uses TRBV11-2 and TRBJ2-3; tentatively, D is TRBD1 (5 bases). The V and J ends lost 3 bases and 4 bases respectively, with 11 bases between them. CDR3 length equals 14 residues. CDR1 is SGHAT and CDR2 is FQNNGV in the germline V gene.

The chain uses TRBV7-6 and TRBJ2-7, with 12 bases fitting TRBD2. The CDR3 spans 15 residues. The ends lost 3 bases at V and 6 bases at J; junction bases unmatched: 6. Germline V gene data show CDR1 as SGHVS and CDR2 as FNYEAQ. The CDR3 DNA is TGTGCCAGCAGCTTGACTAGCGGGAGTACGGGCGAGCAGTACTTC. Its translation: CASSLTSGSTGEQYF.